The 22 T cell receptor beta chains below come from one sample, sequenced in a study of OX40 agonist ivuxolimab in advanced cancers. Some clones are missing from TCRdb's copy, which holds only in-frame ones; the method was immunoSEQ multiplex PCR. Of about 75,000 clones in the sample, 90% were seen once. This material consisted of CD4+ or CD8+ T cells sorted from blood, taken in a trial of the OX40 agonist ivuxolimab. The source is an adult with an advanced solid tumor such as melanoma, head and neck, liver or kidney cancer.

This chain connects TRBV5-4 to TRBJ1-1, with D perhaps matching TRBD1 (5 bases). The CDR3 is made up of 14 amino acids. The V end was cut by 5 bases, the J end by 0 bases, with 11 bases between. Germline values: CDR1 SGHNT, CDR2 YYREEE (reference sequence). The chain's CDR3 is CASSASGLNTEAFF. CDR3 DNA sequence: TGTGCCAGCAGTGCCTCAGGGTTGAACACTGAAGCTTTCTTT.

The genes are TRBV2 and TRBJ2-7; TRBD1 aligns across 9 bases. This CDR3 has 14 amino acids. Germline CDR1 SNHLY, CDR2 FYNNEI. Losses at the gene ends were 5 bases for V and 2 bases for J; bases not matched to a gene: 4. The chain's CDR3 is CASSPGQGPYEQYF. The DNA of the CDR3 is TGTGCCAGCAGTCCGGGACAGGGACCCTACGAGCAGTACTTC.

V gene TRBV5-1 combines with J gene TRBJ2-7; no reliable D call. The CDR3 length is 15 residues. The V gene lost 0 bases and the J gene lost 3 bases, with 13 bases spanning the gap. CDR1 is SGHRS, CDR2 YFSETQ, per germline. In nucleotides, the CDR3 is TGCGCCAGCAGCTTGGTTCAAGCAGAACTCTACGAGCAGTACTTC. It encodes CASSLVQAELYEQYF.

The chain employs TRBV18 and TRBJ2-1; D possibly corresponds to TRBD1 (5 bases). Deletions cut 1 base from V and 2 bases from J, with 6 bases between. CDR3 length: 14 amino acids. Germline CDR1 reads KGHSH; CDR2 reads LQKENI. In DNA form, the CDR3 reads TGTGCCAGCTCACCACGACAGACCTACAATGAGCAGTTCTTC. It specifies CASSPRQTYNEQFF.

The chain has TRBV11-3 and TRBJ2-4; tentatively, D is TRBD1 or TRBD2 (5 bases each). Trimming shortened V by 0 bases and J by 0 bases, and 9 bases separated the two germline ends. The CDR3 sequence is 16 residues long. CDR1 is SGHNT and CDR2 is YENEEA in the germline V gene. DNA for the CDR3: TGTGCCAGCAGCTTAGAAGGGACCGGAGCCAAAAACATTCAGTACTTC. It is translated as CASSLEGTGAKNIQYF. The whole variable domain, filled in from reference TRBV11-3 and TRBJ2-4, reads EAGVVQSPRYKIIEKKQPVAFWCNPISGHNTLYWYLQNLGQGPELLIRYENEEAVDDSQLPKDRFSAERLKGVDSTLKIQPAELGDSAVYLCASSLEGTGAKNIQYFGAGTRLSVL.

This rearrangement joins TRBV6-1 to TRBJ1-1; weak D call: TRBD1 (5 bases). The germline V gene has CDR1 MNHNS and CDR2 SASEGT. Trimming took off 7 bases at V and 7 bases at J, with 10 bases between the two ends. The CDR3 runs 11 residues. The CDR3 protein is CASKAGREAFF. CDR3 nucleotide sequence: TGTGCCAGCAAAGCGGGGCGTGAAGCTTTCTTT.

The V gene is TRBV7-3, the J gene TRBJ1-2; the D is unclear. Trimming took off 0 bases at V and 8 bases at J, with 10 bases between the two ends. Germline V gene lookup returns CDR1 SGHTA and CDR2 FQGTGA. This CDR3 is 13 amino acids long. The CDR3 DNA reads TGTGCCAGCAGCTTAACCGGATCTTACGGCTACACCTTC. Translated: CASSLTGSYGYTF.

The chain links TRBV15 to TRBJ1-4; tentatively, D is TRBD1 (6 bases). The CDR3 covers 13 residues. The germline CDR1 and CDR2 sequences are LNHNV and YYDKDF (reference sequence). Between the trimmed V and J ends, which lost 3 bases and 8 bases, there was a span of 10 bases. The CDR3 DNA follows: TGTGCCACCAGCAGGGGGGCCGACGAAAAACTGTTTTTT. It encodes CATSRGADEKLFF.

This chain uses TRBV27 with TRBJ2-5, with 8 bases aligning to TRBD2. After removal of 1 base from V and 4 bases from J, the junction contained 5 bases not matched to a gene. Germline V CDR1 and CDR2: MNHEY, SMNVEV (reference sequence). This CDR3 region has 15 residues. The CDR3 region has the DNA TGTGCCAGCAGTTTATACTCGGGGGGGCTAGAGACCCAGTACTTC. This encodes CASSLYSGGLETQYF.

The rearrangement uses TRBV9 and TRBJ2-5, with 7 bases fitting TRBD1. V lost 4 bases, J lost 4 bases, and 10 bases stayed unmatched. The germline CDR1 and CDR2 sequences are SGDLS and YYNGEE. The CDR3 runs 15 residues. CDR3 in amino acids: CASSLSPGTAETQYF. The DNA of the CDR3 is TGTGCCAGCAGCCTCTCTCCCGGGACAGCAGAGACCCAGTACTTC.

The V gene is TRBV28, the J gene TRBJ1-1; 7 bases fit TRBD1. This CDR3 has 13 amino acids. Trimming cost V 7 bases and J 10 bases; bases outside gene matches: 12. Germline V gives CDR1 MDHEN, CDR2 SYDVKM. Here the CDR3 reads CASTNTGEPGAFF. In nucleotides, the CDR3 is TGTGCCAGCACTAACACAGGGGAACCGGGAGCTTTCTTT.

This clone has a single count. The chain couples TRBV30 to TRBJ1-5; D remains unclear. The CDR3 consists of 14 residues. The V and J ends lost 3 bases and 4 bases respectively, with 13 bases between them. Germline values: CDR1 GTSNPN, CDR2 SVGIG (reference sequence). The CDR3 sequence: CAWSGGGSNQPQHF. The DNA of the CDR3 is TGTGCCTGGAGCGGCGGAGGATCAAATCAGCCCCAGCATTTT. Using reference TRBV30 and TRBJ1-5 for the parts outside the CDR3, the full variable domain is SQTIHQWPATLVQPVGSPLSLECTVEGTSNPNLYWYRQAAGRGLQLLFYSVGIGQISSEVPQNLSASRPQDRQFILSSKKLLLSDSGFYLCAWSGGGSNQPQHFGDGTRLSIL.

The rearrangement joins TRBV10-2 to TRBJ2-2; 10 positions match TRBD1. The V and J ends lost 7 bases and 3 bases, in that order; junction bases with no gene match: 2. Germline V gene sequence: CDR1 WSHSY, CDR2 SAAADI. The CDR3 is 14 residues long. CDR3 nucleotide sequence: TGCGCCAGCATCGGACAGGGGGACACCGGGGAGCTGTTTTTT. Translation: CASIGQGDTGELFF.

The rearrangement links TRBV9 to TRBJ1-1; D perhaps matches TRBD1 (6 bases). The CDR3 consists of 14 residues. V dropped 3 bases and J dropped 4 bases, with 13 bases sitting between them. CDR1 SGDLS and CDR2 YYNGEE come from the germline V gene. Here the CDR3 reads CASSATTGSTEAFF. CDR3 coding DNA: TGTGCCAGCAGCGCAACAACAGGGAGCACTGAAGCTTTCTTT.

The CDR3 loop is CASSEARTALFNYGYTF. Here the CDR3 DNA reads TGTGCCAGCAGTGAAGCCCGGACAGCCCTCTTCAACTATGGCTACACCTTC. The rearrangement uses TRBV6-1 and TRBJ1-2; D might be TRBD1 (6 bases). The V and J ends lost 0 bases and 2 bases respectively, with 16 bases between them. Germline lookup yields CDR1 MNHNS and CDR2 SASEGT. The CDR3 loop spans 17 amino acids.

J is TRBJ1-1 and V is TRBV18; D uncertain. The CDR3 runs 15 residues. CDR1 KGHSH and CDR2 LQKENI come from the germline V gene. The ends were cut back, 0 bases at V and 5 bases at J, with 13 bases in the middle. In DNA form, the CDR3 reads TGTGCCAGCTCACCACCGCGCGGCCCGCCGACTGAAGCTTTCTTT. It translates to CASSPPRGPPTEAFF.

DNA for the CDR3: TGTGCCAGCAGCTCCGTGGGGACAGGGAACGAAAAACTGTTTTTT. This codes for CASSSVGTGNEKLFF. The chain couples TRBV5-5 to TRBJ1-4, with TRBD1 identical over 9 bases. The CDR3 extends over 15 amino acids. Germline CDR1 and CDR2: SGHKS and YYEKEE (reference sequence). Trimming took 3 bases from V and 8 from J; bases not matched to a gene: 8.

This chain connects TRBV10-3 to TRBJ1-1, with 7 bases that match TRBD1. This CDR3 region has 15 residues. The ends lost 5 bases at V and 4 bases at J; junction bases unmatched: 10. Germline CDR1 reads ENHRY; CDR2 reads SYGVKD. The CDR3 sequence: CAISPSGQDGTEAFF. The CDR3 nucleotides read TGTGCCATCAGTCCCTCTGGACAGGACGGCACTGAAGCTTTCTTT.

The rearrangement joins TRBV27 to TRBJ2-1, with TRBD1 matching 10 bases. The ends lost 4 bases at V and 5 bases at J; junction bases unmatched: 14. The germline V gene has CDR1 MNHEY and CDR2 SMNVEV (reference sequence). The CDR3 runs 18 residues. CDR3 sequence (DNA): TGTGCCAGCAGTTATGCCGGAATTGGGACAGGGGATGACAATGAGCAGTTCTTC. Translating gives CASSYAGIGTGDDNEQFF.

Only one count was recorded for this clone. The chain carries TRBV19 and TRBJ1-1; TRBD1 might be the D (6 bases). Germline V gene sequence: CDR1 LNHDA, CDR2 SQIVND (reference sequence). This CDR3 comprises 14 residues. The V end lost 5 bases, the J end lost 0 bases, and 10 bases lay between the germline ends. CDR3 DNA: TGTGCCAGTAGTTACAGGGAGCTGAACACTGAAGCTTTCTTT. This sequence encodes CASSYRELNTEAFF.

This clone appeared a few times. The rearrangement joins TRBV7-2 to TRBJ2-2, with unresolved D. This CDR3 has 14 residues. The V gene lost 3 bases and the J gene lost 5 bases, with 10 bases spanning the gap. Germline CDR1 and CDR2: SGHTA and FQGNSA. The CDR3 sequence: CASSLGGFTGELFF. CDR3 in DNA: TGTGCCAGCAGCTTGGGCGGATTTACCGGGGAGCTGTTTTTT.

V gene TRBV5-6 combines with J gene TRBJ2-1; D uncertain. Per the germline V gene, CDR1 is SGHDT and CDR2 is YYEEEE. Trimming removed 2 bases at V and 6 bases at J, with 15 bases between. The CDR3 consists of 15 residues. CDR3: CASSFGLLSGNEQFF. The CDR3 DNA is TGTGCCAGCAGCTTCGGTCTCCTCTCAGGCAATGAGCAGTTCTTC.